This TCR beta chain was sequenced in a study of blood T cell repertoires in COVID-19. Overall study: Sites in the United States, Italy and Spain provided acute and convalescent COVID-19 samples. PBMCs, B-cell-depleted T cells, or T cells were the source of the cDNA or gDNA that made up the material.

Profiling relied on immunoSEQ multiplex PCR, and the TCRdb table lists in-frame clones only, not all of them. The data show about 70,000 clones, around 80% seen once. Per the germline V gene, CDR1 is SNHLY and CDR2 is FYNNEI. The germline V and J ends were trimmed by 5 bases and 3 bases, with 17 bases remaining between them. The CDR3 length is 16 residues. The sequence was obtained from a woman older than 75 with active or convalescent COVID-19. The sequencing sample was made of peripheral blood. V gene TRBV2 combines with J gene TRBJ1-5; D is perhaps TRBD1 (6 bases). The CDR3 spells CASSTPLTGINQPQHF. The CDR3 bases are TGTGCCAGCAGTACCCCCCTTACAGGGATCAATCAGCCCCAGCATTTT.